The subject of this entry is one TCR beta chain. The data were taken from a study of shared clonotypes between healthy human individuals. Trimming removed 3 bases at V and 3 bases at J, with 8 bases between. The V gene's germline CDR1 is KGHSH and CDR2 LQKENI. This CDR3 has 14 residues. Repertoires were generated with immunoSEQ multiplex PCR, while TCRdb's copy carries only in-frame clones and drops some. This table holds about 1.4 million clones, roughly 96% found once. This clonotype originated in a man aged 25 to 40 in good health. The sequenced sample was naive CD4+ T cells sorted from blood. Subset indicated: CD45RA+ positively selected. The chain links TRBV18 to TRBJ1-4; no reliable D call. This CDR3 reads CASSPIGANEKLFF. The CDR3 DNA sequence: TGTGCCAGCTCACCTATCGGGGCTAATGAAAAACTGTTTTTT.